This TCR beta chain was found in a study of shared clonotypes between healthy human individuals. Only CD45RO-negative cells positively selected for CCR7 counted as naive CD8 cells, so terminally differentiated effector memory CD45RA+ cells were excluded. From germline, CDR1 is SGHVS and CDR2 FQNEAQ. The V end lost 5 bases, the J end lost 1 base, and 11 bases lay between the germline ends. The CDR3 runs to 14 residues. Researchers divided each subset's genomic DNA evenly across several immunoSEQ plates. Generated by immunoSEQ multiplex PCR, the TCRdb table keeps only in-frame clones and is missing some. The sample carries 1.5 million to 2.5 million clones, just under 95% recorded once. Turning to this clone: Its antigen is unidentified.

Study-wide points: How much donors shared clonotypes was expected to be affected by sequencing depth. The low donor count limited represented genetic and exposure-history diversity.

The sequence was collected from a young man in good health. Sequenced: naive CD8+ T cells sorted from blood. J is TRBJ2-5 and V is TRBV7-8; D gene uncertain. CDR3 amino acids: CASSTSGVQETQYF. The CDR3 DNA reads as TGTGCCAGCAGCACCTCAGGAGTCCAAGAGACCCAGTACTTC. The full variable domain, completed using reference TRBV7-8 and TRBJ2-5, is GAGVSQSPRYKVAKRGQDVALRCDPISGHVSLFWYQQALGQGPEFLTYFQNEAQLDKSGLPSDRFFAERPEGSVSTLKIQRTQQEDSAVYLCASSTSGVQETQYFGPGTRLLVL.